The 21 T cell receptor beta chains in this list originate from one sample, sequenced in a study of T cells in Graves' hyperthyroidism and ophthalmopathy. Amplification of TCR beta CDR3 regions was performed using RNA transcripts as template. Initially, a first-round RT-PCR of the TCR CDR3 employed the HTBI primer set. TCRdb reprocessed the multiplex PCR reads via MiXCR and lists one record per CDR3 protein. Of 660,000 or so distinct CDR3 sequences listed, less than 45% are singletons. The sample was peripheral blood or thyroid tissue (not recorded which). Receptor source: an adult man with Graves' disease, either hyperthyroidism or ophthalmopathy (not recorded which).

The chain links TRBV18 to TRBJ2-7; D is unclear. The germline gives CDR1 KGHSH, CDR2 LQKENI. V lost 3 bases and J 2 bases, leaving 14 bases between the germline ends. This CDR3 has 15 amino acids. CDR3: CASSPLDSRAYEQYF. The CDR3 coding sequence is TGTGCCAGCTCACCCCTAGATTCACGGGCCTACGAGCAGTACTTC. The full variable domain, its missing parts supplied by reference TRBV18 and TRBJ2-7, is NAGVMQNPRHLVRRRGQEARLRCSPMKGHSHVYWYRQLPEEGLKFMVYLQKENIIDESGMPKERFSAEFPKEGPSILRIQQVVRGDSAAYFCASSPLDSRAYEQYFGPGTRLTVT.

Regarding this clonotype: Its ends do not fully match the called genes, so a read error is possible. DNA of the CDR3: TGTGCCAGCAGAGCGGACAGATCTCTGAACACTGAAGCTTTCTTT. It encodes CASRADRSLNTEAFF. This sequence joins TRBV10-1 and TRBJ1-1; TRBD1 might be the D (6 bases). Germline CDR1 WNHNN, CDR2 SYGVQD (reference sequence). The CDR3 length is 15 residues.

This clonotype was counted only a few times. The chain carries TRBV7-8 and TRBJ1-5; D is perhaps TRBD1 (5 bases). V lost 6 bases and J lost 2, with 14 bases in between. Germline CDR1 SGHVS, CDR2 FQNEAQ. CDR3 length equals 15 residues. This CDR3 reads CASSYSREGNQPQHF. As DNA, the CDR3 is TGTGCCAGCAGTTATAGCAGGGAGGGCAATCAGCCCCAGCATTTT.

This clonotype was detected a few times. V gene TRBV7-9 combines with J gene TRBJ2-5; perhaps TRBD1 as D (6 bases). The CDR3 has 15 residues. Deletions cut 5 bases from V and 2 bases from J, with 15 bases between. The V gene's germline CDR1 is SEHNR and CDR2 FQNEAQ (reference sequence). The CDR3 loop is CASSQESGVQETQYF. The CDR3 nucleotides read TGTGCCAGCAGCCAAGAGTCAGGGGTGCAAGAGACCCAGTACTTC.

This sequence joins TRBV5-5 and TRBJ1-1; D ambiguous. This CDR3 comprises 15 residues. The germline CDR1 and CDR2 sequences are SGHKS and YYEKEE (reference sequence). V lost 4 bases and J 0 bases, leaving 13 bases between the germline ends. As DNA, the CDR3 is TGTGCCAGCAGCCCAGTCGAAGGGATGAACACTGAAGCTTTCTTT. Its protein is CASSPVEGMNTEAFF.

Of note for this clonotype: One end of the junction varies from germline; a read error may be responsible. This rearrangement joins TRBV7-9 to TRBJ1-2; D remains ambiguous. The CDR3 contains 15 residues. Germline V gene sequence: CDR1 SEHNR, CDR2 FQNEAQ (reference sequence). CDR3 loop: CASGLGWGAYYGYTF. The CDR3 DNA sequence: TGTGCCAGCGGCTTAGGTTGGGGAGCTTATTATGGCTACACCTTC.

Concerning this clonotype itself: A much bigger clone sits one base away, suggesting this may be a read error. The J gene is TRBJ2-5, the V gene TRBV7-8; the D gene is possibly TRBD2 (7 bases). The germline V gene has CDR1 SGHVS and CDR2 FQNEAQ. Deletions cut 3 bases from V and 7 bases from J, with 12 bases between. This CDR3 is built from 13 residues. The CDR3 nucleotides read TGTGCCAGCAGCTTTGAGGGAGGGGGGACCCAGTACTTC. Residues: CASSFEGGGTQYF.

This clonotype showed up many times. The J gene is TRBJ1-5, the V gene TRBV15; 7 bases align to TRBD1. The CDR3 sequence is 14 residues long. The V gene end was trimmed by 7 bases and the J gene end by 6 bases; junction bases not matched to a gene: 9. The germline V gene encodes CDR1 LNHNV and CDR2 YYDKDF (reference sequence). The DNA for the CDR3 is TGTGCCACCAACAACGACAGGGCGGTTCAGCCCCAGCATTTT. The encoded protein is CATNNDRAVQPQHF.

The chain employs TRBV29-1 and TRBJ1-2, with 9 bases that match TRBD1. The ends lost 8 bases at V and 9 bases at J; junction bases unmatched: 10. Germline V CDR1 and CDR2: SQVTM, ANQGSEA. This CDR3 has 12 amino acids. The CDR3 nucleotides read TGCAGCATGGACAGGGGTAAGAGGAGCTACACCTTC. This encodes CSMDRGKRSYTF.

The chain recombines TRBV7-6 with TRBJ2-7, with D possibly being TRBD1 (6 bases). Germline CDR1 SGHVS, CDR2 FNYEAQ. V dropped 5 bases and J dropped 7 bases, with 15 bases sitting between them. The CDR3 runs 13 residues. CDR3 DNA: TGTGCCAGCAGCCCGATCCCGGGACATGAGCAGTACTTC. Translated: CASSPIPGHEQYF.

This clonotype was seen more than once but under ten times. The CDR3 bases are TGTGCCAGCAGCCGAGGGGCAGGGAGGACTGAAGCTTTCTTT. This encodes CASSRGAGRTEAFF. The chain has TRBV6-5 and TRBJ1-1, with D possibly matching TRBD1 (5 bases). The V and J ends lost 6 bases and 5 bases respectively, with 16 bases between them. Germline assignment: CDR1 MNHEY and CDR2 SVGAGI. CDR3 length equals 14 residues.

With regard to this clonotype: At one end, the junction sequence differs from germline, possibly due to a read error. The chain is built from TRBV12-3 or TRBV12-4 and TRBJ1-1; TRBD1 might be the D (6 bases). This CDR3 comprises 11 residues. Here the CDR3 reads CASSKQGIANF. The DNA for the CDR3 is TGTGCCAGCAGTAAACAGGGAATAGCAAACTTT.

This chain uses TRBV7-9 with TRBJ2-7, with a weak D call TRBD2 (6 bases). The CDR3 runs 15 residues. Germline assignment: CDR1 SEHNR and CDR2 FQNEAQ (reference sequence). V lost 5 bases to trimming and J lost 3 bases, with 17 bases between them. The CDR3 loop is CASSRGTYNLYEQYF. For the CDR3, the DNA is TGTGCCAGCAGCCGCGGGACTTATAACCTCTACGAGCAGTACTTC.

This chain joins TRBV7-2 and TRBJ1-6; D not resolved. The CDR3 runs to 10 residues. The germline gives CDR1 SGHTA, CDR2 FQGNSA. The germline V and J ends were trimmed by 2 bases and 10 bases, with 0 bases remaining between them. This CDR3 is CASSLSPLHF. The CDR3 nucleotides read TGTGCCAGCAGCTTATCACCCCTCCACTTT.

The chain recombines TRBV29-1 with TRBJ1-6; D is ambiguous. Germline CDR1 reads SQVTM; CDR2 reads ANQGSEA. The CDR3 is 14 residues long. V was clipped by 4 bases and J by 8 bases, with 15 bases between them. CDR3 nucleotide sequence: TGCAGCGTTGTCTCCGGGCAGGTGTATTCACCCCTCCACTTT. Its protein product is CSVVSGQVYSPLHF.

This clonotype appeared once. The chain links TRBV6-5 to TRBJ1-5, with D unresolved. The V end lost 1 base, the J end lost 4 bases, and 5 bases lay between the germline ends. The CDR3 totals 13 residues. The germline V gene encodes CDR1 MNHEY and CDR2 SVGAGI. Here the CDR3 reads CASSYLENQPQHF. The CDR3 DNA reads TGTGCCAGCAGTTACTTAGAAAATCAGCCCCAGCATTTT.

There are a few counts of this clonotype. The CDR3 DNA follows: TGCAGCGTTGAAGGCAGGGGGCGTTTAAGCGAGCAGTACTTC. It translates to CSVEGRGRLSEQYF. V usage is TRBV29-1 and J usage is TRBJ2-7; 8 nucleotides line up with TRBD1. The germline CDR1 and CDR2 sequences are SQVTM and ANQGSEA. The V and J ends lost 1 base and 6 bases, in that order; junction bases with no gene match: 8. The CDR3 contains 14 residues.

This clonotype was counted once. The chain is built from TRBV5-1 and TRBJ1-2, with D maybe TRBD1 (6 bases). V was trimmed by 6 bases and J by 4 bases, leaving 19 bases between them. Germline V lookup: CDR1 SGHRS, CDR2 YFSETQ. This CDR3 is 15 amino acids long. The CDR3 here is CASTPTEQGGYGYTF. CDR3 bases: TGCGCCAGCACCCCTACCGAACAGGGTGGCTATGGCTACACCTTC.

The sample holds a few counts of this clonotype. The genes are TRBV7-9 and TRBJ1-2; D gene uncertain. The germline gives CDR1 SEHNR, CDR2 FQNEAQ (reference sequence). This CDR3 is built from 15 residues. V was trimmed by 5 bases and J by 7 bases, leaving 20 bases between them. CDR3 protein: CASSQEALGMGGYTF. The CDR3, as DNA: TGTGCCAGCAGCCAAGAGGCTTTGGGGATGGGTGGCTACACCTTC.

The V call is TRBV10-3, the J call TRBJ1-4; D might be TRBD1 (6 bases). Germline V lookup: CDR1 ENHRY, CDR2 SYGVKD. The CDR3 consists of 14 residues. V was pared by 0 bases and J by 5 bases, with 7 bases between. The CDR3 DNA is TGTGCCATCAGTGAGTCAGGGGGGAATGAAAAACTGTTTTTT. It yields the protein CAISESGGNEKLFF.

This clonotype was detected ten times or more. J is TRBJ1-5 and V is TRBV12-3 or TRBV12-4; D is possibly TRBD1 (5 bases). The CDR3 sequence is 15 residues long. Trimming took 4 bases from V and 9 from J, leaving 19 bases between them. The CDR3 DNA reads TGTGCCAGCAGTTCCTACGACAGCACACATGGGCCCCAGCATTTT. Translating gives CASSSYDSTHGPQHF.